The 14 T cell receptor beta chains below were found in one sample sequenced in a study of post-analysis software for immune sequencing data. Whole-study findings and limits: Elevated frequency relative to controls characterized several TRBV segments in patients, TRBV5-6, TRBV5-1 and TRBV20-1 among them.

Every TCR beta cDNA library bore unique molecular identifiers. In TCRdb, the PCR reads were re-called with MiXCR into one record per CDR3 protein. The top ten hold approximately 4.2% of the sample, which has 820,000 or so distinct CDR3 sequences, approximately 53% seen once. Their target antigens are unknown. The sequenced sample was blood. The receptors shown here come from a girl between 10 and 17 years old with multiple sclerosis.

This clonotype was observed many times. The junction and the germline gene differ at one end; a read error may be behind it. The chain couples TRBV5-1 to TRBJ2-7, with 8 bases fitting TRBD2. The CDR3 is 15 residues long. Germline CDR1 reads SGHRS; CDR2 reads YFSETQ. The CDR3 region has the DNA TGTGCCAGCAGCTTGGTAGCGGGGAGCTCCTACGAGCAGTACTTC. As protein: CASSLVAGSSYEQYF.

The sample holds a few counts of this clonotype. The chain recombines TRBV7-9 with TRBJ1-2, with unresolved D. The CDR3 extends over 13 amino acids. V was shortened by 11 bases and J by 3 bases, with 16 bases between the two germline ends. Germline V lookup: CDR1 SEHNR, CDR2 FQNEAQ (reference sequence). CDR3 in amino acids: CAGGGRADYGYTF. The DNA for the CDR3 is TGTGCCGGAGGAGGCCGGGCGGACTATGGCTACACCTTC.

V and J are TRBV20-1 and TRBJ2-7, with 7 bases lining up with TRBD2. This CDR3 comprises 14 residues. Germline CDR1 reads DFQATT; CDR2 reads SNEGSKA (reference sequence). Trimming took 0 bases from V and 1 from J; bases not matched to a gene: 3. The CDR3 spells CSARERTSSYEQYF. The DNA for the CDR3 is TGCAGTGCTAGAGAACGGACTAGTTCCTACGAGCAGTACTTC.

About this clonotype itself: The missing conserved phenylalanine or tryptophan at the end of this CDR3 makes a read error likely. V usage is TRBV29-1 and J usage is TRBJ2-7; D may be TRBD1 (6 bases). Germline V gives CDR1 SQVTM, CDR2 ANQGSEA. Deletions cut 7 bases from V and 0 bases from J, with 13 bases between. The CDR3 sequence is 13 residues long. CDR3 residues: CSARGIYSYEQYL. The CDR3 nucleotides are TGCAGCGCAAGGGGGATCTACTCCTACGAGCAGTACTTA.

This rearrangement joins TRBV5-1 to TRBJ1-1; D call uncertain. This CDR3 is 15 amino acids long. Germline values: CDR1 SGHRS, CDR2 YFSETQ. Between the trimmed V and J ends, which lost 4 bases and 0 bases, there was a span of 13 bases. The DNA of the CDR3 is TGCGCCAGCAGCCCCCGTGGTTACTTGAACACTGAAGCTTTCTTT. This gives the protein CASSPRGYLNTEAFF.

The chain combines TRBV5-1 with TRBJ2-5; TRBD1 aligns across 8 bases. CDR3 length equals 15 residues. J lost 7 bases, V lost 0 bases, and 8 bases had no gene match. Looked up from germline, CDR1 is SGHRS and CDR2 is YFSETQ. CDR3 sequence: CASSLEQGDRGTQYF. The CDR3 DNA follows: TGCGCCAGCAGCTTGGAACAGGGGGATCGGGGGACCCAGTACTTC.

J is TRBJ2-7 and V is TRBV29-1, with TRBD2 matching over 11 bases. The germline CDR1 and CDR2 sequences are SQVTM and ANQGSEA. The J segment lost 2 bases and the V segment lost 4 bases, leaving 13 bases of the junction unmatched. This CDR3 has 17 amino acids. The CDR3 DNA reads TGCAGCGTTGTGTGGACCGATGGGACTAGCGGACCCTACGAGCAGTACTTC. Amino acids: CSVVWTDGTSGPYEQYF.

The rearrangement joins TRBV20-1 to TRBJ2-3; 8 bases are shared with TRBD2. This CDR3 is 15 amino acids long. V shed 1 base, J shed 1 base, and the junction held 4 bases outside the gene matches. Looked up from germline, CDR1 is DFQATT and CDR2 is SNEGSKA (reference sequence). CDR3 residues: CSARVSGIRTDTQYF. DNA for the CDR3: TGCAGTGCTAGAGTTAGCGGGATCCGCACAGATACGCAGTATTTT.

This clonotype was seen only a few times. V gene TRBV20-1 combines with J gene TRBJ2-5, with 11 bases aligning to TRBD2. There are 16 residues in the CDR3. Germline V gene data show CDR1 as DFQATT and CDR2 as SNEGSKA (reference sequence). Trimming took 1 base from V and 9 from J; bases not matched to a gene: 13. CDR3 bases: TGCAGTGCTAGAGCGGATAGCGGGGGGGTCCAACGGGCCCAGTACTTC. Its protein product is CSARADSGGVQRAQYF.

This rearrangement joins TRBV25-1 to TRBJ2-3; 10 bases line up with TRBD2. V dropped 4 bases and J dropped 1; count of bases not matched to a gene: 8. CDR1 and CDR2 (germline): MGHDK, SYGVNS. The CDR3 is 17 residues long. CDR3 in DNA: TGTGCCAGCAGTGGTAGGGCTAGCGGGGGCCGCACAGATACGCAGTATTTT. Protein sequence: CASSGRASGGRTDTQYF.

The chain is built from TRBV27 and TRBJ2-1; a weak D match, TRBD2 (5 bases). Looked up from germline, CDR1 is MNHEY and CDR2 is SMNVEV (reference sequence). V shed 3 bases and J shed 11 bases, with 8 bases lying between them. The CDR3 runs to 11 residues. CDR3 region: CASSFEGQQFF. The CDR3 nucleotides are TGTGCCAGCAGTTTTGAGGGCCAGCAGTTCTTC.

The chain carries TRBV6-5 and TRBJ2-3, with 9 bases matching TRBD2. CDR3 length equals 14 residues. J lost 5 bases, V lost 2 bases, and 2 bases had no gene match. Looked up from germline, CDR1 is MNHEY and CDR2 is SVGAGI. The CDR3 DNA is TGTGCCAGCAGTTACCGCGGGGGGGTAGATACGCAGTATTTT. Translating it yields CASSYRGGVDTQYF.

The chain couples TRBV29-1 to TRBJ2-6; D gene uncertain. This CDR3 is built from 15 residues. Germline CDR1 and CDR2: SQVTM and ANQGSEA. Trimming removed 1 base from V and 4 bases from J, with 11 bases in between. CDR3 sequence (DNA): TGCAGCGTTGAAGGGCTGGTAGGGGGGGCCAACGTCCTGACTTTC. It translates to CSVEGLVGGANVLTF.

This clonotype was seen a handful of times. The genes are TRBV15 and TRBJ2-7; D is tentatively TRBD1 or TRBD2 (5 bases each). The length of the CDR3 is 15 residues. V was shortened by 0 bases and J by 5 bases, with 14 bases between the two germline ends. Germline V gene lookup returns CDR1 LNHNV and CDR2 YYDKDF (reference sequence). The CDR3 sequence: CATSREGDGADEQYF. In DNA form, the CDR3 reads TGTGCCACCAGCAGAGAGGGGGACGGGGCGGACGAGCAGTACTTC.